The entry below describes one TCR beta chain. Its antigen is unknown. The data are from a study of CD4 T cells in relation to SARS-CoV-2 and coronaviruses. Turning to the study itself: PBMCs were cultured with antigen for roughly 10 days before TCR beta sequencing.

TCRdb keeps only in-frame clones here, not all; method: immunoSEQ multiplex PCR. This sample has about 30,000 clones, with around 80% found just once. Cryopreserved PBMCs were CD4-enriched, then split into naive and memory cells. Sorted naive or memory CD4+ cells met CEF peptides for roughly 10 days. This clonotype was sampled from an adult with COVID-19. The specimen was memory CD4+ T cells from PBMCs, cultured in vitro.

CDR3 sequence reads: CATSRSSGTRSNEQFF. CDR3 bases: TGTGCCACCAGCAGAAGCTCCGGGACTAGGTCCAATGAGCAGTTCTTC. This chain joins TRBV15 and TRBJ2-1, with 8 bases fitting TRBD2. Trimming cost V 2 bases and J 6 bases; bases outside gene matches: 9. From germline, CDR1 is LNHNV and CDR2 YYDKDF (reference sequence). The CDR3 totals 16 residues.